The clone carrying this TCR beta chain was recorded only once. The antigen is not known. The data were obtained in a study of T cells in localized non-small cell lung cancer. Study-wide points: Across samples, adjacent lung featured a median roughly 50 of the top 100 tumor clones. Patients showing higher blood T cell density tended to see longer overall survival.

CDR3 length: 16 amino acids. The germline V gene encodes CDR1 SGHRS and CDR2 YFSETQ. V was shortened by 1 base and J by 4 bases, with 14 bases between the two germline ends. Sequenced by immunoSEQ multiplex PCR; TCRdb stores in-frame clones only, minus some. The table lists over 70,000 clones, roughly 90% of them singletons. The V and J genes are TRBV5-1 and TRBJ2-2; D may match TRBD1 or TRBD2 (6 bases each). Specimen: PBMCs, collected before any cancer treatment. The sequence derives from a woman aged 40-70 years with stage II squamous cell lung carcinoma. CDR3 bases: TGCGCCAGCAGCTTGAGAGCGAGGGGGGTCACCGGGGAGCTGTTTTTT. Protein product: CASSLRARGVTGELFF.